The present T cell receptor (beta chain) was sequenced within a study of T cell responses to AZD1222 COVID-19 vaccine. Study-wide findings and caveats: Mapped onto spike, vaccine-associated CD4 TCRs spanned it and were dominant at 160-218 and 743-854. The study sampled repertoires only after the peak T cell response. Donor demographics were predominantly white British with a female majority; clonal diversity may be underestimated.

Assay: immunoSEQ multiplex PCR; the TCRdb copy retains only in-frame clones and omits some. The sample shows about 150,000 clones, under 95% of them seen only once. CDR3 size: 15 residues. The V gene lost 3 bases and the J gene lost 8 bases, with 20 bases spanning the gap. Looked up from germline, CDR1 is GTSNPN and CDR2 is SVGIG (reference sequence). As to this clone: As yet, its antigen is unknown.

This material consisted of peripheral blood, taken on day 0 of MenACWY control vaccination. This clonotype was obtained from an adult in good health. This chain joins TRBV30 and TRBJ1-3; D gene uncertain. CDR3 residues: CAWRTTGFNGDTIYF. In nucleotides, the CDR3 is TGTGCCTGGAGAACTACCGGGTTCAACGGTGACACCATATATTTT.